The subject of this entry is one T cell receptor (beta chain). Its specificity is unknown. This CDR3 contains 14 residues. The V and J ends lost 0 bases and 4 bases respectively, with 9 bases between them. Germline lookup yields CDR1 LNHDA and CDR2 SQIVND (reference sequence). The record originates from a study of graft-versus-host responses after intestinal transplantation. Study-level information: Every transplant recipient was induced with anti-thymocyte globulin, then maintained on tacrolimus and steroids for about 3 years.

Study-level findings and limits: Researchers found GvH clones in recipient marrow, and some showed up first in ileum or blood.

The repertoire was sequenced with immunoSEQ multiplex PCR; TCRdb's copy has only in-frame clones and lacks some. Of about 86,000 clones listed, around four fifths are singletons. This specimen consisted of unstimulated CD8+ T cells sorted from spleen or lymph node cells, obtained before intestinal transplant. The V gene is TRBV19, the J gene TRBJ1-2; no clear D. This receptor was obtained from a human donor who received an intestinal transplant. CDR3: CASSIDTAGYGYTF. DNA of the CDR3: TGTGCCAGTAGTATAGATACGGCAGGCTATGGCTACACCTTC. The full variable domain, its missing parts supplied by reference TRBV19 and TRBJ1-2, is DGGITQSPKYLFRKEGQNVTLSCEQNLNHDAMYWYRQDPGQGLRLIYYSQIVNDFQKGDIAEGYSVSREKKESFPLTVTSAQKNPTAFYLCASSIDTAGYGYTFGSGTRLTVV.